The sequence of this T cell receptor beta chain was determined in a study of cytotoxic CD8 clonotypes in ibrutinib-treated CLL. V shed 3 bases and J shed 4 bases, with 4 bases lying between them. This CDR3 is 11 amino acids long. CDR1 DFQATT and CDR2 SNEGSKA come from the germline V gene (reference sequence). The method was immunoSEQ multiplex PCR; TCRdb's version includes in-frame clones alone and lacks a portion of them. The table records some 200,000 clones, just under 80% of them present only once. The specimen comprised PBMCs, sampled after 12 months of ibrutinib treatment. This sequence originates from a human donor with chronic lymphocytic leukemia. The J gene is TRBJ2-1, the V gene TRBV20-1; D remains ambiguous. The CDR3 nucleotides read TGCAGTGCTAGGGATTACAATGAGCAGTTCTTC. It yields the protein CSARDYNEQFF.